These 21 T cell receptor beta chains were sequenced from one sample in a study of response to subunit inactivated influenza vaccine. One entry per CDR3 protein, called by TCRdb with MiXCR from the RT-PCR reads. The sample comprises 600,000 to 700,000 distinct CDR3 sequences, around 15% of which are singletons, and about 7.6% rests with the top ten. The input for sequencing was PBMCs from blood, taken less than 15 days before vaccination. Source of these receptors: a man aged 50-59 years who received an inactivated influenza vaccine.

The gene calls are TRBV24-1 and TRBJ1-5; D remains unclear. CDR3 size: 14 residues. V was cut by 3 bases and J by 2 bases, with 7 bases left in between. CDR1 and CDR2 (germline): KGHDR, SFDVKD. Written as DNA, the CDR3 is TGTGCCACCAGTGATAGGAGGGGCAATCAGCCCCAGCATTTT. This encodes CATSDRRGNQPQHF.

The chain is built from TRBV6-1 and TRBJ1-1; maybe TRBD1 (5 bases). Germline loops: CDR1 MNHNS, CDR2 SASEGT. The CDR3 length is 14 residues. V lost 6 bases and J lost 3, with 14 bases in between. In DNA form, the CDR3 reads TGTGCCAGCAGACCCAGTGGGGGGTACACTGAAGCTTTCTTT. Amino acids: CASRPSGGYTEAFF.

This clonotype was seen a few times. This chain joins TRBV6-4 and TRBJ2-2; 10 bases match TRBD2. CDR3 length: 17 amino acids. CDR1 MRHNA and CDR2 SNTAGT come from the germline V gene. With V trimmed by 0 bases and J by 0 bases, 1 base remained unmatched. The CDR3 DNA follows: TGTGCCAGCAGTGACTCGACTAGCGGGTCGAACACCGGGGAGCTGTTTTTT. It codes for CASSDSTSGSNTGELFF.

This clonotype was picked up many times. The chain carries TRBV5-1 and TRBJ1-1; D is undetermined. This CDR3 is 14 amino acids long. The V end was cut by 4 bases, the J end by 1 base, with 11 bases between. The germline CDR1 and CDR2 sequences are SGHRS and YFSETQ. The CDR3 region is CASSPNTGNTEAFF. Here the CDR3 DNA reads TGCGCCAGCAGCCCAAACACGGGGAACACTGAAGCTTTCTTT.

The chain links TRBV7-9 to TRBJ2-3; the D is unclear. Per germline, CDR1 SEHNR and CDR2 FQNEAQ (reference sequence). The CDR3 extends over 17 amino acids. V lost 5 bases, J lost 0 bases, and 18 bases lay in between. The CDR3 coding sequence is TGTGCCAGCAGCGGCAGACAAGGACGGAAAAGCACAGATACGCAGTATTTT. Residues: CASSGRQGRKSTDTQYF.

The V and J genes are TRBV3-1 and TRBJ1-1; D gene ambiguous. Germline CDR1 reads LGHDT; CDR2 reads YNNKEL (reference sequence). The CDR3 loop spans 14 amino acids. Trimming took 0 bases from V and 8 from J, leaving 13 bases between them. CDR3 sequence: CASSQEPGNREAFF. The CDR3 DNA reads as TGTGCCAGCAGCCAAGAACCGGGTAACAGAGAAGCTTTCTTT. Full variable domain (outside the CDR3, taken from reference TRBV3-1 and TRBJ1-1): DTAVSQTPKYLVTQMGNDKSIKCEQNLGHDTMYWYKQDSKKFLKIMFSYNNKELIINETVPNRFSPKSPDKAHLNLHINSLELGDSAVYFCASSQEPGNREAFFGQGTRLTVV.

The rearrangement links TRBV12-3 or TRBV12-4 to TRBJ2-7; D is ambiguous. V lost 4 bases, J lost 2 bases, and 9 bases lay in between. The CDR3 consists of 13 residues. The CDR3 sequence: CASSWVSPYEQYF. CDR3 sequence (DNA): TGTGCCAGCAGTTGGGTCAGCCCCTACGAGCAGTACTTC.

This clonotype was found a few times. The rearrangement uses TRBV7-2 and TRBJ2-4, with 10 nucleotides matching TRBD2. The CDR3 has 16 residues. Germline CDR1 reads SGHTA; CDR2 reads FQGNSA. Losses at the gene ends were 5 bases for V and 5 bases for J; bases not matched to a gene: 9. The CDR3 here is CASSILSGRRENIQYF. The CDR3 nucleotides read TGTGCCAGCAGCATACTTAGCGGGAGGCGGGAAAACATTCAGTACTTC.

The CDR3 nucleotides read TGCGCCAGCAGCGCGGCGACTTCCATGAGAGGCGAGCAGTACTTC. As protein: CASSAATSMRGEQYF. The chain recombines TRBV5-1 with TRBJ2-7; D gene unclear. The CDR3 runs 15 residues. CDR1 is SGHRS and CDR2 is YFSETQ in the germline V gene. Trimming took off 4 bases at V and 6 bases at J, with 20 bases between the two ends.

This clonotype has only a few counts. The chain employs TRBV20-1 and TRBJ2-2; TRBD2 matches at 11 bases. Unmatched junction bases numbered 10, after V lost 0 bases and J lost 4 bases. Germline values: CDR1 DFQATT, CDR2 SNEGSKA (reference sequence). The length of the CDR3 is 18 residues. CDR3 bases: TGCAGTGCTAGAGATCCGAGAACTAGCGGGGGAGTCACCGGGGAGCTGTTTTTT. It encodes CSARDPRTSGGVTGELFF.

The chain joins TRBV5-1 to TRBJ2-3, with TRBD2 identical over 8 bases. Germline trimming cut 4 bases from V and 4 bases from J; bases unmatched to any gene: 8. Looked up from germline, CDR1 is SGHRS and CDR2 is YFSETQ. The length of the CDR3 is 15 residues. DNA of the CDR3: TGCGCCAGCAGCGGAAGAGCGGGAGACGCAGATACGCAGTATTTT. Its translation: CASSGRAGDADTQYF. Supplemented by reference TRBV5-1 and TRBJ2-3, the full variable domain reads KAGVTQTPRYLIKTRGQQVTLSCSPISGHRSVSWYQQTPGQGLQFLFEYFSETQRNKGNFPGRFSGRQFSNSRSEMNVSTLELGDSALYLCASSGRAGDADTQYFGPGTRLTVL.

This clonotype was observed many times. The chain couples TRBV5-1 to TRBJ2-3; TRBD1 aligns across 11 bases. CDR3 length: 15 amino acids. V shed 1 base, J shed 4 bases, and the junction held 2 bases outside the gene matches. From germline, CDR1 is SGHRS and CDR2 YFSETQ. DNA for the CDR3: TGCGCCAGCAGCTTGTGGACAGGGGGCGCAGATACGCAGTATTTT. Translation gives CASSLWTGGADTQYF.

This clonotype was seen only a few times. This chain links TRBV18 with TRBJ2-1; the D gene is possibly TRBD2 (5 bases). Germline loops: CDR1 KGHSH, CDR2 LQKENI. This CDR3 has 15 residues. V shed 3 bases and J shed 8 bases, with 17 bases lying between them. The DNA of the CDR3 is TGTGCCAGCTCACCTCGGGGTTCCCGGGGAGATGAGCAGTTCTTC. The encoded protein is CASSPRGSRGDEQFF.

The genes are TRBV4-2 and TRBJ2-5; possibly TRBD2 for D (5 bases). CDR3 length: 15 amino acids. The V and J ends lost 1 base and 3 bases respectively, with 12 bases between them. Germline lookup yields CDR1 LGHNA and CDR2 YNFKEQ. CDR3 sequence: CASSQAEAEKETQYF. CDR3 nucleotides: TGTGCCAGCAGCCAAGCAGAAGCGGAGAAAGAGACCCAGTACTTC.

V and J are TRBV24-1 and TRBJ2-3, with D perhaps TRBD2 (6 bases). Germline V gives CDR1 KGHDR, CDR2 SFDVKD. The CDR3 has 14 residues. V was clipped by 4 bases and J by 5 bases, with 12 bases between them. The CDR3 coding sequence is TGTGCCACCAGTGAAACGCGGGGCGGAGATACGCAGTATTTT. It is translated as CATSETRGGDTQYF.

CDR3: CSAHQDRQMYF. As DNA, the CDR3 is TGCAGTGCCCACCAGGACCGCCAAATGTACTTC. V is TRBV20-1 and J is TRBJ2-7; D remains ambiguous. Between the trimmed V and J ends, which lost 6 bases and 12 bases, there was a span of 18 bases. The CDR3 has 11 residues. Germline V gene sequence: CDR1 DFQATT, CDR2 SNEGSKA (reference sequence).

This clonotype was observed a handful of times. V and J are TRBV7-9 and TRBJ1-4; 7 positions match TRBD1. With 5 bases clipped from V and 5 bases from J, the junction kept 8 bases outside the gene matches. The CDR3 totals 15 residues. CDR1 is SEHNR, CDR2 FQNEAQ, per germline (reference sequence). Here the CDR3 DNA reads TGTGCCAGCAGCCCGTGGGACAGAAGAAATGAAAAACTGTTTTTT. Its protein is CASSPWDRRNEKLFF.

This clonotype was recorded a few times. This chain links TRBV6-1 with TRBJ1-2; TRBD1 agrees at 8 bases. CDR3 length: 13 residues. CDR1 and CDR2 from the germline V gene are MNHNS and SASEGT. After removal of 10 bases from V and 1 base from J, the junction contained 5 bases not matched to a gene. CDR3 residues: CAIRDRFNYGYTF. The CDR3 DNA is TGTGCCATACGGGACAGGTTTAACTATGGCTACACCTTC.

The chain links TRBV9 to TRBJ2-4; 7 bases agree with TRBD1. V lost 3 bases to trimming and J lost 7 bases; unmatched junction nucleotides: 7. CDR3 size: 14 residues. Germline assignment: CDR1 SGDLS and CDR2 YYNGEE. The CDR3 loop reads CASSATTGTNIQYF. The CDR3 bases are TGTGCCAGCAGCGCCACGACAGGGACGAACATTCAGTACTTC.

This clonotype was detected only a few times. The chain combines TRBV12-3 or TRBV12-4 with TRBJ1-5, with a possible D match to TRBD1 (5 bases). The V end was cut by 6 bases, the J end by 5 bases, with 23 bases between. CDR3 length: 17 amino acids. The CDR3 bases are TGTGCCAGCAGGCGGGGGGTCGAGGGTTCCAGGCATCAGCCCCAGCATTTT. It codes for CASRRGVEGSRHQPQHF.

The gene calls are TRBV12-3 or TRBV12-4 and TRBJ2-1, with 12 bases lining up with TRBD2. Trimming cost V 5 bases and J 7 bases; bases outside gene matches: 12. CDR3 length: 17 residues. CDR3 DNA: TGTGCCAGCAGTACATACTTCCTAGCGGGGGGGCAAAATGAGCAGTTCTTC. Protein product: CASSTYFLAGGQNEQFF.